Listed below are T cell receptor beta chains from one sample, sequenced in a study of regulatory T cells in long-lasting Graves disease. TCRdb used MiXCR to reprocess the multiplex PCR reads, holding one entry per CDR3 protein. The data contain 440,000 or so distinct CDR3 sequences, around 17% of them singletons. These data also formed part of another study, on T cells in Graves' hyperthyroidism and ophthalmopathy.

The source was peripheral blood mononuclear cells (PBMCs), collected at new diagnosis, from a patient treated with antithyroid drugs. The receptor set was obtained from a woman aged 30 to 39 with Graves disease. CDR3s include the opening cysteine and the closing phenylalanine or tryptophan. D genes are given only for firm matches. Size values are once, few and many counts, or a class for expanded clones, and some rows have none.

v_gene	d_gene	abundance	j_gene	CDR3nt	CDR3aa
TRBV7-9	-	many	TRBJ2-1	TGTGCCAGCAGCTTCACTCCGGGGCTAGGAGCGAATGAGCAGTTCTTC	CASSFTPGLGANEQFF
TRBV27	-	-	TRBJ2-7	TGTGCCAGCAGTTTATGGGCGGGAATGAGCATCACCTACGAGCAGTACTTC	CASSLWAGMSITYEQYF
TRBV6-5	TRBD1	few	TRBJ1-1	TGTGCCAGCAGTGACCCGGACAGGGGAGACCTGAACACTGAAGCTTTCTTT	CASSDPDRGDLNTEAFF
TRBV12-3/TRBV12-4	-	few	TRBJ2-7	TGTGCCAGCAGTCCCACTAGCTTCAGCGAGCAGTACTTC	CASSPTSFSEQYF
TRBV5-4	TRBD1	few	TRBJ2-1	TGTGCCAGCAGCTCGGACAGGGCGTATGAGCAGTTCTTC	CASSSDRAYEQFF
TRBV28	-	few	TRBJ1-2	TGTGCCAGCAGTTTAGTGGCGCCACAGGGTAGTGATTATGGCTACACCTTC	CASSLVAPQGSDYGYTF
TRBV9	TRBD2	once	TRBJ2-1	TGTGCCAGCAGCCCTCCAGGTAGCGGGAAAGGGAATGAGCGGTTCTTC	CASSPPGSGKGNERFF
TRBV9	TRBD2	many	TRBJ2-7	TGTGCCAGCAGCGTAGCTCCGAGTACGACTAGCGGGAGCTACGAGCAGTACTTC	CASSVAPSTTSGSYEQYF
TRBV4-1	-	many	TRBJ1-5	TGTGCCAGCAGCCAAGGGGGGGGAAGCAATCAGCCCCAGCATTTT	CASSQGGGSNQPQHF
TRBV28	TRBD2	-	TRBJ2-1	TGTGCCAGCAGTTTCGGGCTGACTAGCGGTAACAATGAGCAGTTCTTC	CASSFGLTSGNNEQFF
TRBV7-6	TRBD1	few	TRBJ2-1	TGTGCCAGCAGCTCGGACAGGGGGCGGGGGAATGAGCAGTTCTTC	CASSSDRGRGNEQFF
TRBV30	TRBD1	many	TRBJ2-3	TGTGCCTCCACAGGGGCAAGCACAGATACGCAGTATTTT	CASTGASTDTQYF
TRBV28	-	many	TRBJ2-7	TGTGCCAGCCGGTCTGCCCTTTACGAGCAGTACTTC	CASRSALYEQYF
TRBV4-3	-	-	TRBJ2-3	TGCGCCAGCAGCCAAGATCTATTAGATACGCAGTATTTT	CASSQDLLDTQYF
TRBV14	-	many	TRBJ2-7	TGTGCCAGCAGCCAAGGGGGATCGACCGAGCAGTACTTC	CASSQGGSTEQYF
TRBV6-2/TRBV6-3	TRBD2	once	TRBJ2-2	TGTGCCAGCAGGCAGTGGGAGGGCCGGAGCGGGGAGCTGTTTTTT	CASRQWEGRSGELFF
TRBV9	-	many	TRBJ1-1	TGTGCCAGCAGCGTAGTGCGGGATAACACTGAAGCTTTCTTT	CASSVVRDNTEAFF
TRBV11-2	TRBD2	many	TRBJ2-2	TGTGCCAGCAGCTTAGGGGGACTAGGTTCCGGGGAGCTGTTTTTT	CASSLGGLGSGELFF
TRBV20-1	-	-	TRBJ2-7	TGCAGTGCTCGACAGGCGAAGAGCTCCTACGAGCAGTACTTC	CSARQAKSSYEQYF
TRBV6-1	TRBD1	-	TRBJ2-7	TGTGCCAGCGCCCCGGGACAGGGGGGATCAGATTCCTACGAGCAGTACTTC	CASAPGQGGSDSYEQYF
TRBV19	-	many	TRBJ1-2	TGTGCCAGTAGTATAGAAGTTGGAGGCGGCTACACCTTC	CASSIEVGGGYTF
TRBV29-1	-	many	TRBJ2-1	TGCAGCGTTAGGGGCATTAGCTACAATGAGCAGTTCTTC	CSVRGISYNEQFF
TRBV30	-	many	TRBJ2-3	TGTGCCTGGAGTTCGGGGACAGATACGCAGTATTTT	CAWSSGTDTQYF
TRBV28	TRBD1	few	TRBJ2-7	TGTGCCAGCAGGGACAGGTTGCCGGGGGAGCAGTACTTC	CASRDRLPGEQYF
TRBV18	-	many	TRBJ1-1	TGTGCCAGCTCACCAAGCCAGGGGAATGAAGCTTTCTTT	CASSPSQGNEAFF
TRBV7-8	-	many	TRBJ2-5	TGTGCCAGCAGCTTTAACAGGGTGGAGACCCAGTACTTC	CASSFNRVETQYF
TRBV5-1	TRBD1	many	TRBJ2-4	TGCGCCAGCAGCTTCGCCGGGACAGGGAACATTCAGTACTTC	CASSFAGTGNIQYF
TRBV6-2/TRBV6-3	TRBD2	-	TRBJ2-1	TGTGCCAGCAGTTACGGGACTAGCGGGAGGGCCTACAATGAGCAGTTCTTC	CASSYGTSGRAYNEQFF
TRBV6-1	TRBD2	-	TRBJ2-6	TGTGCCAGCAGTGAGCTAGCGGTCTTAACTGGGGCCAACGTCCTGACTTTC	CASSELAVLTGANVLTF
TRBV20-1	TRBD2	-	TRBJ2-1	TGCAGTGCTAGACACGGGGGGGGCTCCTACAATGAGCAGTTCTTC	CSARHGGGSYNEQFF
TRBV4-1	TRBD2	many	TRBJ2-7	TGCGCCAGCAGCCAAGAGCAAGCGGGAGTTCAAGAGCAGTACTTC	CASSQEQAGVQEQYF
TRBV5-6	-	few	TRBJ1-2	TGTGCCAGCAGCTTACACCGGTACGGGACCAACTATGGCTACACCTTC	CASSLHRYGTNYGYTF
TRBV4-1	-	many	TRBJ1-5	TGCGCCAGCAGCCAAGATCCCCGCACGAATCAGCCCCAGCATTTT	CASSQDPRTNQPQHF
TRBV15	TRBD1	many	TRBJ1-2	TGTGCCACCAGGGAGGGGGACAGGGCCTATAGACACTATGGCTACACCTTC	CATREGDRAYRHYGYTF
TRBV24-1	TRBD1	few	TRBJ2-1	TGTGCCACCAGTGATCGGCGGGACAGGGGGCCTTACAATGAGCAGTTCTTC	CATSDRRDRGPYNEQFF
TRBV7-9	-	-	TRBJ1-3	TGTGCCAGCAGCTTGCGGGACAACCCTTATACCTCTGGAAACACCATATATTTT	CASSLRDNPYTSGNTIYF
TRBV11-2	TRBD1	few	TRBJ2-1	TGTGCCAGCAGCCTACAGGGGCCCCTCTACAATGAGCAGTTCTTC	CASSLQGPLYNEQFF
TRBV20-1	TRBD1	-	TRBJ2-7	TGCAGTGCCCTTACCCCGACAGGGGGCGGGCACGAGCAGTACTTC	CSALTPTGGGHEQYF
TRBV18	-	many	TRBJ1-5	TGTGCCAGCTCACCTTCCCCCCCCGTCGTGGTACAGCCCCAGCATTTT	CASSPSPPVVVQPQHF
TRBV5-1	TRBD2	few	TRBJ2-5	TGCGCCAGCAGCTTCCTAGCGGGAGCGGGCGGAGAGACCCAGTACTTC	CASSFLAGAGGETQYF
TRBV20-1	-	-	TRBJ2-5	TGCAGTGCCCAACCCGCAGACAGCAAAGAGACCCAGTACTTC	CSAQPADSKETQYF
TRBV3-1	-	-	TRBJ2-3	TGTGCCAGCAGCCAGTACGGATCTAGCACAGATACGCAGTATTTT	CASSQYGSSTDTQYF
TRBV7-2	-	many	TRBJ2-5	TGTGCCAGCAGCAGAGGAGTATTCGGAGAGACCCAGTACTTC	CASSRGVFGETQYF
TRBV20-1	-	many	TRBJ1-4	TGCAGTGTCTTTCCAACTAATGAAAAACTGTTTTTT	CSVFPTNEKLFF
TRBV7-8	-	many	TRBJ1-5	TGTGCCAGCAGCTCTAGGTCCCGCGAAAATCAGCCCCAGCATTTT	CASSSRSRENQPQHF
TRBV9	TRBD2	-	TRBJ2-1	TGTGCCAGCAGCGTAGTGGGGGGACTAGCCCTCGGTGAGCAGTTCTTC	CASSVVGGLALGEQFF
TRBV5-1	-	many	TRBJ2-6	TGTGCCAGCACTGGGGCCAACGTCCTGACTTTC	CASTGANVLTF
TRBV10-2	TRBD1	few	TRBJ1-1	TGCGCCAGCAGATTCACGGACAGGGCAAGAGCTTTCTTT	CASRFTDRARAFF
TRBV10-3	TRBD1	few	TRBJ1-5	TGTGCCATCAGTGAGTTACCGCCGGGACAGGGTAGCAATCAGCCCCAGCATTTT	CAISELPPGQGSNQPQHF
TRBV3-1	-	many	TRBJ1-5	TGTGCCAGCAGCAAGGACGGGGGCAATCAGCCCCAGCATTTT	CASSKDGGNQPQHF
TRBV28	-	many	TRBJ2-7	TGTGCCAGCAGTGGGCCGGCGGGTAGCAACGAGCAGTACTTC	CASSGPAGSNEQYF
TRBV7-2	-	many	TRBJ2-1	TGTGCCAGCAGCTTAGTAGGGATGGGGCACGCTGAGCAGTTCTTC	CASSLVGMGHAEQFF
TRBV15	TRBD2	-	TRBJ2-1	TGTGCCACCAGCAGAGAGAGGACTAGCACTGAGCAGTTCTTC	CATSRERTSTEQFF
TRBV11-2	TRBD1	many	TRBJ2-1	TGTGCCAGCTCACCACGGGACAGGGGCTCCTACAATGAGCAGTTCTTC	CASSPRDRGSYNEQFF
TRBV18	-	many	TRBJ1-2	TGTGCCAGCTCACTCGTTTCGGTAGGGGAGGACGGCTACACCTTC	CASSLVSVGEDGYTF